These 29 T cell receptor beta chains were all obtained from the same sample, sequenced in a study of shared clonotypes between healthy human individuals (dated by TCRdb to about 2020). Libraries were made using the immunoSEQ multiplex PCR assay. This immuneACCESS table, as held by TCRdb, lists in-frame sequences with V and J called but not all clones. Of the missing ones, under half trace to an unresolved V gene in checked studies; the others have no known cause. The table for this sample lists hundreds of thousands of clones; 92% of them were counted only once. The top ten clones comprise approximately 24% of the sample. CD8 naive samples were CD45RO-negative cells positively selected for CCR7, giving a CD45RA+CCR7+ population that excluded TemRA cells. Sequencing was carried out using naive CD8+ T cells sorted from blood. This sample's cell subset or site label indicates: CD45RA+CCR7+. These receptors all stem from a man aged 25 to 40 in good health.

The CDR3 spells CASSQPGHSYEQYF. For the CDR3, the DNA is TGTGCCAGCAGCCAACCCGGACACTCCTACGAGCAGTACTTC. The chain is built from TRBV14 and TRBJ2-7; D possibly corresponds to TRBD1 (5 bases). The CDR3 is 14 residues long. The germline V gene encodes CDR1 SGHDN and CDR2 FVKESK. With 2 bases removed from V and 0 bases from J, the gap between germline ends came to 8 bases.

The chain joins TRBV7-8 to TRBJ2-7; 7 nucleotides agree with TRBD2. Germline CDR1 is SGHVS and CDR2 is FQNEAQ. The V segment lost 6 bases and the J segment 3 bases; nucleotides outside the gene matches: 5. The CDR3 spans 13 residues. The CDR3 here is CASRKRGNYEQYF. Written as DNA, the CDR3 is TGTGCCAGCAGAAAGCGGGGAAACTACGAGCAGTACTTC.

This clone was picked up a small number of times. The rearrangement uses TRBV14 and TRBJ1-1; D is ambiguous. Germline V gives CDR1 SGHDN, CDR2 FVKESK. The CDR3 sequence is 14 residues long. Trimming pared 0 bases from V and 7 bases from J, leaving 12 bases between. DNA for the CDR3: TGTGCCAGCAGCCAAGATTTCGGCCAGCTTGAAGCTTTCTTT. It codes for CASSQDFGQLEAFF.

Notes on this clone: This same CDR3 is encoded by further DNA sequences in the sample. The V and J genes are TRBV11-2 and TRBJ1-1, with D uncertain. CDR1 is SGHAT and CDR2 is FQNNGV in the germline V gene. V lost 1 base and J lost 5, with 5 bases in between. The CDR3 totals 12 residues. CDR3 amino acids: CASSLGVTEAFF. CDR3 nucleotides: TGTGCCAGCAGCTTAGGAGTTACTGAAGCTTTCTTT.

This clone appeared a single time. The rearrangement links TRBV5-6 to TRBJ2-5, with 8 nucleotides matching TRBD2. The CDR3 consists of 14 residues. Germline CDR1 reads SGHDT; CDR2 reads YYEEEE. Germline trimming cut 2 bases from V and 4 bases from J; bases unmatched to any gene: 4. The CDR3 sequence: CASSLAGVGETQYF. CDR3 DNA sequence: TGTGCCAGCAGCTTAGCGGGAGTGGGAGAGACCCAGTACTTC.

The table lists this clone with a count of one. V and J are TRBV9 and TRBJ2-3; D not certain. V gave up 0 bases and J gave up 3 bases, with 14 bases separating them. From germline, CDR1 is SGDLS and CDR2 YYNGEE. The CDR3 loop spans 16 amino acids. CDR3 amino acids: CASSVGAGIQTDTQYF. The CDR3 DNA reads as TGTGCCAGCAGCGTAGGGGCTGGAATACAAACAGATACGCAGTATTTT.

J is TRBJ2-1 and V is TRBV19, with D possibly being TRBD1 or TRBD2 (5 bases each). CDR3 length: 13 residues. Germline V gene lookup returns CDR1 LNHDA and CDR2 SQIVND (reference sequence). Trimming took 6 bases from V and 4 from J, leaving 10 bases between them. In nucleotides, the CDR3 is TGTGCCAGTAGCCAGGGACCGTACAATGAGCAGTTCTTC. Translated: CASSQGPYNEQFF.

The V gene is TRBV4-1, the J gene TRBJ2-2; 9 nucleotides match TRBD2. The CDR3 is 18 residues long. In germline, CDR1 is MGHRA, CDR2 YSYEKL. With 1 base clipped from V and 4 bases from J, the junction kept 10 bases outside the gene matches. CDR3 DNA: TGCGCCAGCAGCCAAGTTCTGGCGGGAGGGATTGGCACCGGGGAGCTGTTTTTT. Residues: CASSQVLAGGIGTGELFF.

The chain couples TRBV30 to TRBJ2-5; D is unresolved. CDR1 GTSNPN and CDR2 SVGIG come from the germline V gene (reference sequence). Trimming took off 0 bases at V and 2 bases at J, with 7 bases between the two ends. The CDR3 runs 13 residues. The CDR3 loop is CAWSVQIQETQYF. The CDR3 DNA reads TGTGCCTGGAGTGTACAAATACAAGAGACCCAGTACTTC.

This CDR3 is CASSTGTGSDEQYF. CDR3 sequence (DNA): TGTGCCAGCAGTACCGGGACAGGGTCGGACGAGCAGTACTTC. The chain links TRBV6-6 to TRBJ2-7; 9 nucleotides align to TRBD1. Germline CDR1 MNHNY, CDR2 SVGAGI (reference sequence). The CDR3 extends over 14 amino acids. The junction had 7 bases not matched to a gene; V was cut back by 5 bases and J by 5 bases.

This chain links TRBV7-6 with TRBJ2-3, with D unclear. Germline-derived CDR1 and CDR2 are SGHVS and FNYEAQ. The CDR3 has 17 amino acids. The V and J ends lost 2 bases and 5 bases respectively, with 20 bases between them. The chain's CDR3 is CASSLSGPGPRVDTQYF. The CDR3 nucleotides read TGTGCCAGCAGCTTATCTGGGCCGGGTCCCCGGGTAGATACGCAGTATTTT.

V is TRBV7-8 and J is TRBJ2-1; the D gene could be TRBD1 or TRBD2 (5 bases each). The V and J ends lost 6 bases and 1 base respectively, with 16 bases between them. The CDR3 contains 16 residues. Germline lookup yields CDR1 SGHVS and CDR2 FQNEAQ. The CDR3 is CASSRGVLGSYNEQFF. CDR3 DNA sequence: TGTGCCAGCAGTCGAGGGGTATTAGGGTCCTACAATGAGCAGTTCTTC.

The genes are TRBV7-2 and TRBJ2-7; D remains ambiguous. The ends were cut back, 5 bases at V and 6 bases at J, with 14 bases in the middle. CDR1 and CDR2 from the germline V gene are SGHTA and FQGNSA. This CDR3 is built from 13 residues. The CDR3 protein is CASSPGPLGEQYF. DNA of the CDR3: TGTGCCAGCAGCCCCGGGCCCTTGGGCGAGCAGTACTTC.

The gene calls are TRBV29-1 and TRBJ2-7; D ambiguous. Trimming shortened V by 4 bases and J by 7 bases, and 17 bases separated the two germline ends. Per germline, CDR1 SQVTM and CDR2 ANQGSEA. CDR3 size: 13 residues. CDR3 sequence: CSVVPTSLSEQYF. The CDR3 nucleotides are TGCAGCGTTGTCCCCACATCCCTCTCTGAGCAGTACTTC.

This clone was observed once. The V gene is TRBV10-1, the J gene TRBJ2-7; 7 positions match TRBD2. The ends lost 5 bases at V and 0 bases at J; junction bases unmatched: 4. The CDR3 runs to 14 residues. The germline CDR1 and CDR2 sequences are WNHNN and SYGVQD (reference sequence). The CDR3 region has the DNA TGCGCCAGCAGTCGGGAGGAGCACTCCTACGAGCAGTACTTC. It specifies CASSREEHSYEQYF.

CDR3 in DNA: TGTGCCAGCAGTTTATCTTCTTGGGGCTCGTTTGGCTACACCTTC. It is translated as CASSLSSWGSFGYTF. The chain couples TRBV28 to TRBJ1-2; weak D call: TRBD1 (5 bases). The germline V gene encodes CDR1 MDHEN and CDR2 SYDVKM. The V end lost 1 base, the J end lost 7 bases, and 16 bases lay between the germline ends. The CDR3 loop spans 15 amino acids.

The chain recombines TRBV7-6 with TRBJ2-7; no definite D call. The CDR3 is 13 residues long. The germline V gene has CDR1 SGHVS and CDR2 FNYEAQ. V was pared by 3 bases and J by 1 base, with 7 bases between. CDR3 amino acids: CASSFRISYEQYF. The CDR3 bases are TGTGCCAGCAGCTTCCGGATATCCTACGAGCAGTACTTC.

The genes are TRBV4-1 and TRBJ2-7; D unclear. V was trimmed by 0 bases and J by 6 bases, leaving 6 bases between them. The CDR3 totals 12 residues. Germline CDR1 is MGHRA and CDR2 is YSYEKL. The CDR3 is CASSQDPLEQYF. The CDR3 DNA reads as TGCGCCAGCAGCCAAGATCCCCTCGAGCAGTACTTC.

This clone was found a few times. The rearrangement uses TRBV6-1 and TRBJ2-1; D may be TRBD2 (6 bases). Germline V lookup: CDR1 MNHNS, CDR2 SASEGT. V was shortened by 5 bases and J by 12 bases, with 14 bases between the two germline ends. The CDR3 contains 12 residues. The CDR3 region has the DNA TGTGCCAGCAGTTCAACGGGGACTGGGCAGTTCTTC. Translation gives CASSSTGTGQFF.

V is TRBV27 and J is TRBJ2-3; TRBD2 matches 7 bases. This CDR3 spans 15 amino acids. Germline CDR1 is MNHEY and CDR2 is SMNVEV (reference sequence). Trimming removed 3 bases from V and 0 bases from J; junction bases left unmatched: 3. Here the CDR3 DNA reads TGTGCCAGCAGTTTCGGGGGGTTTAGCACAGATACGCAGTATTTT. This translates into CASSFGGFSTDTQYF.

CDR3 loop: CASSLYYTGGEQFF. CDR3 nucleotide sequence: TGCGCCAGCAGCTTGTATTATACGGGAGGTGAGCAGTTCTTC. V is TRBV5-1 and J is TRBJ2-1, with TRBD2 identical over 7 bases. The V segment lost 1 base and the J segment 9 bases; nucleotides outside the gene matches: 7. In germline, CDR1 is SGHRS, CDR2 YFSETQ. This CDR3 contains 14 residues.

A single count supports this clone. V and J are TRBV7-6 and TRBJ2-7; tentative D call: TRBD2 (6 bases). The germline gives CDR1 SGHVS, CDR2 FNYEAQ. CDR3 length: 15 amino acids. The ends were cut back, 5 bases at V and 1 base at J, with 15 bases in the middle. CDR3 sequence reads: CASSGYPGVSYEQYF. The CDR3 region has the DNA TGTGCCAGCAGCGGCTACCCGGGAGTTTCCTACGAGCAGTACTTC. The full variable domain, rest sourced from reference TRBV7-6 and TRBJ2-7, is GAGVSQSPRYKVTKRGQDVALRCDPISGHVSLYWYRQALGQGPEFLTYFNYEAQQDKSGLPNDRFSAERPEGSISTLTIQRTEQRDSAMYRCASSGYPGVSYEQYFGPGTRLTVT.

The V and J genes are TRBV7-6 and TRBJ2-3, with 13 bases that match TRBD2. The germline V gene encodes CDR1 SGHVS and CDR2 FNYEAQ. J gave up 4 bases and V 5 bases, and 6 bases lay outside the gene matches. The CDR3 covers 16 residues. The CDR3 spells CASSIGLAGEADTQYF. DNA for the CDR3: TGTGCCAGCAGCATTGGACTAGCGGGAGAGGCAGATACGCAGTATTTT.

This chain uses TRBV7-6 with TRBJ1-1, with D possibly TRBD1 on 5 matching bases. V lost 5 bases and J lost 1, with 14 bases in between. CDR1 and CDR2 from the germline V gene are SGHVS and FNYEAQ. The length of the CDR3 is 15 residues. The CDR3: CASSPGGRPNTEAFF. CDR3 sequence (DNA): TGTGCCAGCAGCCCGGGGGGACGGCCGAACACTGAAGCTTTCTTT.

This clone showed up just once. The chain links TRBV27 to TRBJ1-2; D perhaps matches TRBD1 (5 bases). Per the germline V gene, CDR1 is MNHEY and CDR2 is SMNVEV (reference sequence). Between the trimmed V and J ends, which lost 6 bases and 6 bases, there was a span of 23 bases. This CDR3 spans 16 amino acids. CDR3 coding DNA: TGTGCCAGCAGAGACAGCGCCCTTCTCTCTTCGGATGGCTACACCTTC. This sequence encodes CASRDSALLSSDGYTF.

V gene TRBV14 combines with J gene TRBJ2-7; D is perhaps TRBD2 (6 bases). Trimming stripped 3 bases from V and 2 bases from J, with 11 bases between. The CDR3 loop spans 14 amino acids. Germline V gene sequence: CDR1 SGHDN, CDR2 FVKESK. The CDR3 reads CASSQGEAAYEQYF. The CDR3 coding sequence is TGTGCCAGCAGCCAGGGGGAGGCCGCCTACGAGCAGTACTTC.

The CDR3 nucleotides read TGTGCCAGCCTGGGACTAGCGGGAAAAGATGAGCAGTTCTTC. It is translated as CASLGLAGKDEQFF. The V and J genes are TRBV11-2 and TRBJ2-1; TRBD2 matches at 13 bases. This CDR3 region has 14 residues. The V segment lost 8 bases and the J segment 8 bases; nucleotides outside the gene matches: 6. The V gene's germline CDR1 is SGHAT and CDR2 FQNNGV.

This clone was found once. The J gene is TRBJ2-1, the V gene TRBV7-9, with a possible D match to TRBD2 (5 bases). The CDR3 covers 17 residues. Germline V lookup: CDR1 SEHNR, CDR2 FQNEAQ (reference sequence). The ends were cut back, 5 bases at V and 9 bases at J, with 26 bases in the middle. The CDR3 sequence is CASSPSAPLAPGGEQFF. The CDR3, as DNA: TGTGCCAGCAGCCCCTCGGCACCGTTAGCACCAGGAGGTGAGCAGTTCTTC.

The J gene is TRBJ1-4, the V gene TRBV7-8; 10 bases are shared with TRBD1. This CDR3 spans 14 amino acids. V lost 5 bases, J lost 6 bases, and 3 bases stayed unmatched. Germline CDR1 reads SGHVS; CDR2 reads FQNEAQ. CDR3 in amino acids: CASSGGQGDEKLFF. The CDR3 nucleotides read TGTGCCAGCAGCGGAGGACAGGGGGATGAAAAACTGTTTTTT. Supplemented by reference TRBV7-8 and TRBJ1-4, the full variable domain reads GAGVSQSPRYKVAKRGQDVALRCDPISGHVSLFWYQQALGQGPEFLTYFQNEAQLDKSGLPSDRFFAERPEGSVSTLKIQRTQQEDSAVYLCASSGGQGDEKLFFGSGTQLSVL.